This T cell receptor beta chain was sequenced in a study of control samples from healthy donors and cancer patients. Germline CDR1 is LNHDA and CDR2 is SQIVND (reference sequence). The CDR3 loop spans 15 amino acids. The J segment lost 3 bases and the V segment lost 1 base, leaving 5 bases of the junction unmatched. Clones were sequenced by immunoSEQ multiplex PCR, and TCRdb holds only the in-frame ones, with some missing. The repertoire consists of tens of thousands of clones, with about nine tenths occurring once and the leading ten covering around 5.1%. The genes are TRBV19 and TRBJ2-7; the match to TRBD1 covers 8 bases. This receptor was identified in a man aged 60-69 years with colorectal cancer. The specimen was PBMCs. This CDR3 reads CASSIVGQAIYEQYF. CDR3 bases: TGTGCCAGTAGTATAGTGGGACAGGCGATCTACGAGCAGTACTTC.